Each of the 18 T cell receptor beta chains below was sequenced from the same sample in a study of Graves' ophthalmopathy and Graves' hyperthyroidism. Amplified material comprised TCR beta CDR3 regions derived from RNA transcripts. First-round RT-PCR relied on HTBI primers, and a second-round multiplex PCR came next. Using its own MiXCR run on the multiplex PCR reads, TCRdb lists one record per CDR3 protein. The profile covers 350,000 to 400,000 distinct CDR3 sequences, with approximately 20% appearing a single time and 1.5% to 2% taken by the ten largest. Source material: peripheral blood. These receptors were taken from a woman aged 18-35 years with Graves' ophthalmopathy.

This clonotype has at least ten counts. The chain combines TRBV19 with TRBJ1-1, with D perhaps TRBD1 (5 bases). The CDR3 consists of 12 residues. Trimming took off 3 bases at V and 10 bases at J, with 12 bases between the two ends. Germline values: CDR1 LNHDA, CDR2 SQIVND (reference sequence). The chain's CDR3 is CASSMRGSGAFF. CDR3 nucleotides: TGTGCCAGTAGTATGAGGGGCAGCGGAGCTTTCTTT.

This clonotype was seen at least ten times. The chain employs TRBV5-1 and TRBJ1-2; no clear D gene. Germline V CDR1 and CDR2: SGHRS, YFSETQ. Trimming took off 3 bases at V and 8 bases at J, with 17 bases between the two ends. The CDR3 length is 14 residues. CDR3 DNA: TGCGCCAGCAGCTCCCTCGCGGTCAGCGGCGGCTACACCTTC. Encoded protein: CASSSLAVSGGYTF.

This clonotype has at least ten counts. The CDR3 DNA reads TGTGCCAGCAGTATCCGGGACAACCACTACGAGCAGTACTTC. Amino acid sequence: CASSIRDNHYEQYF. The chain joins TRBV27 to TRBJ2-7, with a tentative D call TRBD1 (6 bases). The length of the CDR3 is 14 residues. The ends were cut back, 5 bases at V and 3 bases at J, with 14 bases in the middle. Germline values: CDR1 MNHEY, CDR2 SMNVEV (reference sequence).

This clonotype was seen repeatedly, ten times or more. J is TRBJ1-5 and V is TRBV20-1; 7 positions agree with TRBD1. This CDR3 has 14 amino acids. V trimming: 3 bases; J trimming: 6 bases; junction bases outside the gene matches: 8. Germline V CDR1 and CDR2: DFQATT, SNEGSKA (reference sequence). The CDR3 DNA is TGCAGTGCTAGGGCGACGACAGGGAGTCAGCCCCAGCATTTT. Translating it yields CSARATTGSQPQHF.

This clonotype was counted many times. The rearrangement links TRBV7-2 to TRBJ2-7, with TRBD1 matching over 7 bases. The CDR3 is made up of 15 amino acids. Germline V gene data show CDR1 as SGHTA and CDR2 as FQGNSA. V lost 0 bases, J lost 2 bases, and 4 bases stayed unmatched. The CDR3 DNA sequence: TGTGCCAGCAGCTTAGCCGGGACAGCCACCTACGAGCAGTACTTC. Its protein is CASSLAGTATYEQYF.

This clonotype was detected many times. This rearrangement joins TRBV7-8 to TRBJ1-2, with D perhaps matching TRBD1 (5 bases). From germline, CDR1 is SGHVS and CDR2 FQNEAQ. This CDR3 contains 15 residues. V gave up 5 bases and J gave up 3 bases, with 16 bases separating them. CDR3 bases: TGTGCCAGCAGCCCCACGGGGCCCCGAGACTATGGCTACACCTTC. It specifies CASSPTGPRDYGYTF.

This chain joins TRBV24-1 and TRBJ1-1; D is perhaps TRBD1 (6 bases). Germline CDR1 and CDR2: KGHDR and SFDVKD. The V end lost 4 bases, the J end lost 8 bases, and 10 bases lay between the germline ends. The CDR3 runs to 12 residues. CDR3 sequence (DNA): TGTGCCACCAGTGACACGGGACACGAAGCTTTCTTT. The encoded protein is CATSDTGHEAFF.

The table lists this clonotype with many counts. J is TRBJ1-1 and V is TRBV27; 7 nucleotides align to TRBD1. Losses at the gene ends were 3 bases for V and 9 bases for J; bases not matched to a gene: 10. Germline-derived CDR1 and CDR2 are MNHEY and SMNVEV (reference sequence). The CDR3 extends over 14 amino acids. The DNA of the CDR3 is TGTGCCAGCAGTTTTCGACAGGGTGAAACTAAAGCTTTCTTT. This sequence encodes CASSFRQGETKAFF.

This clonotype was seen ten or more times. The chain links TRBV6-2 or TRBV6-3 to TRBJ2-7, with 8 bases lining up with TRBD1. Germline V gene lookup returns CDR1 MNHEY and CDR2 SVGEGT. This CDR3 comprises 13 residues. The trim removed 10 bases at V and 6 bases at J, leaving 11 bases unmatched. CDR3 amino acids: CATWTGRLVEQYF. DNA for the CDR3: TGTGCCACATGGACAGGGAGACTTGTCGAGCAGTACTTC.

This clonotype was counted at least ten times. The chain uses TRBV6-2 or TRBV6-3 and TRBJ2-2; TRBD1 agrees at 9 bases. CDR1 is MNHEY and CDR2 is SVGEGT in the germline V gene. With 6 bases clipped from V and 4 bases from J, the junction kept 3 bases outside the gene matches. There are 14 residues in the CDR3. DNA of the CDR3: TGTGCCAGCAGCCGGGACAGGGTCACCGGGGAGCTGTTTTTT. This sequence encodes CASSRDRVTGELFF.

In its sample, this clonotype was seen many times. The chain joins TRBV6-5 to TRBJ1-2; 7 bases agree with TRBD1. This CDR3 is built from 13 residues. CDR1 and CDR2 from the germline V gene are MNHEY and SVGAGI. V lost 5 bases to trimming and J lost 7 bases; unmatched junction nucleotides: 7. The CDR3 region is CASSHTGAGGYTF. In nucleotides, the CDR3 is TGTGCCAGCAGTCATACAGGGGCAGGTGGCTACACCTTC.

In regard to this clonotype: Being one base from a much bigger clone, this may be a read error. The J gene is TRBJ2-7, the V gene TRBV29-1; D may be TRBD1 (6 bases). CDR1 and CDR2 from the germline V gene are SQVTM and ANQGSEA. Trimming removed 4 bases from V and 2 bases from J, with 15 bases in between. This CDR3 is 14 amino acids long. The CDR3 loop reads CSVVDSRGTYEQYF. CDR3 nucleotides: TGCAGCGTTGTTGACAGCAGGGGAACCTACGAGCAGTACTTC.

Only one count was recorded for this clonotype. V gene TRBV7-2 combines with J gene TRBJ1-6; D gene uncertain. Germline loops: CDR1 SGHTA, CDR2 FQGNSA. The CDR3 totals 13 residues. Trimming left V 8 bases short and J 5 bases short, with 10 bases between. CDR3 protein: CASQDANNSPLHF. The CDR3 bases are TGTGCCAGCCAGGACGCGAATAATTCACCCCTCCACTTT.

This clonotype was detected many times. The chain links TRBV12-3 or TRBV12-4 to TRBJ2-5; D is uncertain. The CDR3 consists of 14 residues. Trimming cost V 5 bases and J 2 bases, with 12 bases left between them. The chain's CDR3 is CASSPLGIQETQYF. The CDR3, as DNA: TGTGCCAGCAGTCCCCTGGGGATTCAAGAGACCCAGTACTTC.

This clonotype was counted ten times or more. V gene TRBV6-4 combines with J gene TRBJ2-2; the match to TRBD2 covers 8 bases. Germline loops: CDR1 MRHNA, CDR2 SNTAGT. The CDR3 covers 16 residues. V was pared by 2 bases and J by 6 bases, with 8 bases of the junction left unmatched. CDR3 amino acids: CASSDRAGAGAGELFF. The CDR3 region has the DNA TGTGCCAGCAGTGACCGAGCGGGAGCGGGGGCCGGGGAGCTGTTTTTT.

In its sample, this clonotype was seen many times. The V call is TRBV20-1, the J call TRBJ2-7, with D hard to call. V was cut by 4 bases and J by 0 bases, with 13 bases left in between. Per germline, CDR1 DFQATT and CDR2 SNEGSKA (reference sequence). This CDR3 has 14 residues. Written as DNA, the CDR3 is TGCAGTGCTACCCGATATTGGGACTCCTACGAGCAGTACTTC. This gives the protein CSATRYWDSYEQYF.

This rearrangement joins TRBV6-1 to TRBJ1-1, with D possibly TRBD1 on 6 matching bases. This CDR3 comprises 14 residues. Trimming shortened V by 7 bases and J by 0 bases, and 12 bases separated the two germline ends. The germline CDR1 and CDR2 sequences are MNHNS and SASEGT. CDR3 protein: CASIADRLNTEAFF. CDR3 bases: TGTGCCAGCATTGCGGACAGACTGAACACTGAAGCTTTCTTT.

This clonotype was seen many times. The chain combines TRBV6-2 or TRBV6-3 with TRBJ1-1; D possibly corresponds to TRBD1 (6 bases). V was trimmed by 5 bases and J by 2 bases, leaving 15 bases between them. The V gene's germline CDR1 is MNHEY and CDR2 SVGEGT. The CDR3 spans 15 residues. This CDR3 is CASSQDSRPNTEAFF. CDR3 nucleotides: TGTGCCAGCAGTCAGGACAGCCGCCCCAACACTGAAGCTTTCTTT.